A single sample is the source of the 19 T cell receptor beta chains below, sequenced in a study of cytomegalovirus exposure and HLA in healthy donors. The PCR was carried out with 60 Vbeta primers and 13 Jbeta primers. The repertoire was sequenced with immunoSEQ multiplex PCR; TCRdb's copy has only in-frame clones and lacks some. The data contain 90,000 to 120,000 clones, around 72% of them singletons. Sequencing was carried out using PBMCs. The receptors here all came from a male donor in good health and CMV-seropositive.

The chain joins TRBV7-9 to TRBJ1-4, with 10 bases aligning to TRBD1. Germline V gene sequence: CDR1 SEHNR, CDR2 FQNEAQ (reference sequence). Trimming removed 5 bases from V and 6 bases from J; junction bases left unmatched: 3. The CDR3 contains 14 residues. The CDR3 coding sequence is TGTGCCAGCAGCCGGGACAGGGGAGATGAAAAACTGTTTTTT. This codes for CASSRDRGDEKLFF.

The CDR3 protein is CASSLQEQGWYF. The CDR3 nucleotides are TGTGCCAGCAGCTTGCAGGAACAGGGTTGGTACTTC. This chain uses TRBV5-6 with TRBJ2-7; possible D gene TRBD1, 6 bases. The CDR3 is 12 amino acids. Germline loops: CDR1 SGHDT, CDR2 YYEEEE. Trimming cost V 1 base and J 12 bases, with 14 bases left between them.

The rearrangement uses TRBV29-1 and TRBJ2-2; 7 bases are a match to TRBD1. CDR1 is SQVTM, CDR2 ANQGSEA, per germline. The length of the CDR3 is 13 residues. Unmatched junction bases numbered 2, after V lost 6 bases and J lost 1 base. CDR3 nucleotide sequence: TGCAGCGTCCGACAGGGGAACACCGGGGAGCTGTTTTTT. It encodes CSVRQGNTGELFF.

This chain joins TRBV29-1 and TRBJ1-2; tentative D call: TRBD1 (6 bases). V lost 3 bases and J lost 4, with 9 bases in between. CDR1 and CDR2 from the germline V gene are SQVTM and ANQGSEA. The CDR3 length is 12 residues. CDR3 in amino acids: CSVDRGGYGYTF. CDR3 bases: TGCAGCGTTGACAGGGGCGGCTATGGCTACACCTTC.

This clone was recorded only once. This sample includes further DNA sequences coding for the same CDR3. The gene calls are TRBV4-1 and TRBJ1-4; maybe TRBD1 (6 bases). CDR1 and CDR2 (germline): MGHRA, YSYEKL. The CDR3 length is 15 residues. Trimming took off 0 bases at V and 8 bases at J, with 13 bases between the two ends. The CDR3 DNA follows: TGCGCCAGCAGCCAAGATCAAGCAGGGGACGAAAAACTGTTTTTT. Its translation is CASSQDQAGDEKLFF.

The gene calls are TRBV5-1 and TRBJ2-2; 8 nucleotides align to TRBD1. CDR3 length equals 16 residues. Germline CDR1 and CDR2: SGHRS and YFSETQ. V was clipped by 2 bases and J by 2 bases; unmatched bases: 5. CDR3 loop: CASSFRQGINTGELFF. The CDR3 region has the DNA TGCGCCAGCAGCTTTCGACAGGGGATAAACACCGGGGAGCTGTTTTTT.

The DNA for the CDR3 is TGTGCCAGCTCACGGGACACCGGGGGGTATGGCTACACCTTC. This gives the protein CASSRDTGGYGYTF. The chain links TRBV18 to TRBJ1-2; tentatively, D is TRBD1 (6 bases). Trimming shortened V by 4 bases and J by 5 bases, and 14 bases separated the two germline ends. The germline CDR1 and CDR2 sequences are KGHSH and LQKENI. The CDR3 contains 14 residues.

This chain uses TRBV11-3 with TRBJ1-2; D is undetermined. The germline gives CDR1 SGHNT, CDR2 YENEEA. The CDR3 is 16 amino acids. Trimming pared 3 bases from V and 2 bases from J, leaving 16 bases between. The CDR3, as DNA: TGTGCCAGCAGCTTTGGGTTACTGAGGCAAAACTATGGCTACACCTTC. Its translation is CASSFGLLRQNYGYTF.

The rearrangement joins TRBV10-3 to TRBJ2-1; perhaps TRBD1 as D (6 bases). Trimming took off 2 bases at V and 12 bases at J, with 11 bases between the two ends. Germline V gene lookup returns CDR1 ENHRY and CDR2 SYGVKD. The CDR3 extends over 12 amino acids. The CDR3 reads CAISEQGSMQFF. CDR3 nucleotide sequence: TGTGCCATCAGTGAGCAGGGGTCCATGCAGTTCTTC.

V and J are TRBV6-5 and TRBJ1-2; weak D call: TRBD1 (6 bases). CDR1 and CDR2 from the germline V gene are MNHEY and SVGAGI. V lost 0 bases and J 8 bases, leaving 13 bases between the germline ends. The CDR3 extends over 14 amino acids. CDR3 loop: CASSYSTGGGGYTF. The CDR3, as DNA: TGTGCCAGCAGTTACTCGACTGGGGGGGGCGGCTACACCTTC.

This clone was observed a few times. V is TRBV6-6 and J is TRBJ1-5, with D unresolved. Germline lookup yields CDR1 MNHNY and CDR2 SVGAGI (reference sequence). The V end lost 10 bases, the J end lost 0 bases, and 13 bases lay between the germline ends. The CDR3 contains 14 residues. The CDR3 region is CANGPGTSNQPQHF. In nucleotides, the CDR3 is TGTGCCAACGGCCCAGGAACTAGCAATCAGCCCCAGCATTTT.

The chain links TRBV5-1 to TRBJ2-3; 7 bases fit TRBD1. J was trimmed by 2 bases and V by 2 bases; bases with no gene match: 2. Germline loops: CDR1 SGHRS, CDR2 YFSETQ. The CDR3 is 14 amino acids. CDR3 DNA sequence: TGCGCCAGCAGCTTAGACAGGGCCACAGATACGCAGTATTTT. The encoded protein is CASSLDRATDTQYF.

V is TRBV6-5 and J is TRBJ2-1, with TRBD1 matching over 8 bases. The CDR3 length is 15 residues. Germline V gene data show CDR1 as MNHEY and CDR2 as SVGAGI. V lost 5 bases and J lost 5; bases outside the gene matches: 8. The CDR3 region is CASSTYRGIHNEQFF. DNA for the CDR3: TGTGCCAGCAGTACCTACAGGGGGATACACAATGAGCAGTTCTTC.

The genes are TRBV19 and TRBJ2-7; a possible D gene is TRBD1 (6 bases). CDR3 length equals 12 residues. Trimming left V 6 bases short and J 6 bases short, with 12 bases between. Looked up from germline, CDR1 is LNHDA and CDR2 is SQIVND (reference sequence). The CDR3 sequence is CASSSTGIEQYF. CDR3 in DNA: TGTGCCAGTAGCTCCACAGGGATCGAGCAGTACTTC.

The chain links TRBV7-2 to TRBJ1-6, with 9 bases that match TRBD1. There are 16 residues in the CDR3. The germline V gene encodes CDR1 SGHTA and CDR2 FQGNSA. Trimming at V came to 4 bases and at J to 11 bases, leaving 12 bases not matched to a gene. The CDR3 sequence is CASSSGRDRAFPPLHF. In DNA, the CDR3 is TGTGCCAGCAGCTCTGGCCGGGACAGGGCATTTCCACCCCTCCACTTT.

Turning to this clone: The sample holds other DNA sequences that translate to the same CDR3. The chain links TRBV7-9 to TRBJ1-6; 7 bases line up with TRBD1. Germline V gives CDR1 SEHNR, CDR2 FQNEAQ (reference sequence). V was pared by 5 bases and J by 4 bases, with 2 bases of the junction left unmatched. This CDR3 spans 14 amino acids. CDR3: CASSPGQYNSPLHF. The CDR3 DNA reads as TGTGCCAGCAGCCCGGGACAGTATAATTCACCCCTCCACTTT.

CDR3 region: CASQRGTRGTDTQYF. In nucleotides, the CDR3 is TGTGCCAGCCAAAGAGGGACACGGGGCACAGATACGCAGTATTTT. The J gene is TRBJ2-3, the V gene TRBV27; a possible D gene is TRBD1 (6 bases). The germline CDR1 and CDR2 sequences are MNHEY and SMNVEV (reference sequence). The CDR3 is made up of 15 amino acids. V lost 8 bases to trimming and J lost 1 base, with 16 bases between them.

J is TRBJ2-7 and V is TRBV28; D is undetermined. The CDR3 extends over 13 amino acids. The germline CDR1 and CDR2 sequences are MDHEN and SYDVKM. The V end lost 0 bases, the J end lost 6 bases, and 9 bases lay between the germline ends. The chain's CDR3 is CASSLWAVGEQYF. CDR3 coding DNA: TGTGCCAGCAGTTTATGGGCAGTTGGCGAGCAGTACTTC.

V and J are TRBV4-3 and TRBJ2-7; D might be TRBD1 (5 bases). This CDR3 contains 15 residues. Germline CDR1 is LGHNA and CDR2 is YSLEER. The V and J ends lost 0 bases and 2 bases respectively, with 11 bases between them. CDR3 coding DNA: TGCGCCAGCAGCCAAGATTTGAAGGGGCCCTACGAGCAGTACTTC. This gives the protein CASSQDLKGPYEQYF.